This TCR beta chain was identified in a study of beta chain features in type 1 diabetes. Study information: Examination covered under 110 million sorted cells spanning all samples.

Since all of the isolated RNA was reverse transcribed, expressed TCRB transcripts were what got sequenced. The assay was immunoSEQ multiplex PCR, and TCRdb's table has in-frame clones only and misses some. The sample lists hundreds of thousands of clones, roughly 15% occurring once. The CDR3 loop spans 16 amino acids. The junction had 14 bases not matched to a gene; V was cut back by 5 bases and J by 8 bases. Germline V gene data show CDR1 as SEHNR and CDR2 as FQNEAQ (reference sequence). Study-level points and caveats: Diminished insertions and augmented deletions at VDJ junctions characterized type 1 diabetes patients. The analysis here could not establish whether HLA type shapes TCRB rearrangement.

About this clone itself: The antigen remains undetermined.

Sequencing used naive CD4+ T cells from blood. The sequence derives from a young man in good health. The chain links TRBV7-9 to TRBJ1-2, with 10 positions matching TRBD1. The CDR3 DNA follows: TGTGCCAGCAGCCGACTGTTAGACAGGGGGCCATGGGGCTACACCTTC. Translated, it gives CASSRLLDRGPWGYTF.